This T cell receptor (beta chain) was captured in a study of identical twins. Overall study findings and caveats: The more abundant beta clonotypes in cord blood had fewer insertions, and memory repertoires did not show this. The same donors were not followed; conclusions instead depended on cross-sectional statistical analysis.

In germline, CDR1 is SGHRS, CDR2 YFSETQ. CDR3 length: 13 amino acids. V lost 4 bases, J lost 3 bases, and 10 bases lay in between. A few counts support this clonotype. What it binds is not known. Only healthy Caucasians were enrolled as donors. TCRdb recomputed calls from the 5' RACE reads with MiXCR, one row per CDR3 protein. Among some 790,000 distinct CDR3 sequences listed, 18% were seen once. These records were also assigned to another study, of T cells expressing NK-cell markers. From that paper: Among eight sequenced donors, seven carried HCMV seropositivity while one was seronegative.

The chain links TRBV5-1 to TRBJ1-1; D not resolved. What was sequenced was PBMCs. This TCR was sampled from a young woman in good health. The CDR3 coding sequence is TGCGCCAGCAGCGGAAAGTCGTACACTGAAGCTTTCTTT. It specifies CASSGKSYTEAFF.